Sequencing of this T cell receptor beta chain was carried out in a study of blood T cells in healthy people across ages. Study results and limitations: Observed TCR beta diversity showed a strong correlation with the percentage of naive T cells as measured by flow cytometry. Reliance upon unsorted PBMCs precluded definitive naive versus antigen-experienced comparison.

A second PCR, run for roughly 7 to 12 cycles, used a sample-barcoded 5' primer plus a J-beta primer mix. At least 3 million CDR3-containing paired-end reads were obtained per sample. TCRdb reprocessed the 5' RACE reads via MiXCR and lists one record per CDR3 protein. Here the sample spans 1.2 million to 1.5 million distinct CDR3 sequences, approximately 60% being singletons. Germline assignment: CDR1 SEHNR and CDR2 FQNEAQ (reference sequence). The CDR3 extends over 19 amino acids. This clonotype came up once. The antigen remains undetermined. At one boundary the junction diverges from the germline segment, which might be a read error. Researchers isolated at least 6.5 million PBMCs per sample.

The rearrangement uses TRBV7-9 and TRBJ2-4, with 7 positions matching TRBD2. Input material: blood. This clonotype was sampled from a man younger than 30 in good health. CDR3 DNA: TGTGTCAGCAGCTTAGCGCCGGGTATTAGCGGGCTAGCCAAAAACATTCAGTACTTC. Amino acids: CVSSLAPGISGLAKNIQYF.